This TCR beta chain is from a study of T-cell reconstitution after alpha-beta-depleted transplantation in children. Whole-study results and caveats: Diversity and T-cell counts at one year after transplant derived mostly from new T cells.

Looked up from germline, CDR1 is LGHDT and CDR2 is YNNKEL (reference sequence). The CDR3 is made up of 17 amino acids. The J segment lost 5 bases and the V segment lost 4 bases, leaving 15 bases of the junction unmatched. Library preparation (for TCRbeta) was performed with unique molecular identifiers. TCRdb processed the PCR reads anew with MiXCR; each CDR3 protein has one entry. The sample records about a million distinct CDR3 sequences, about 29% being singletons. The table lists this clonotype with a few counts. The antigen remains undetermined. Sequences were derived from PBMCs, mostly from graft donor cells, sampled 360 days after TCRalphabeta/CD19-depleted stem cell transplant. This sequence was found in a boy in the first two years of life who had a stem cell transplant for SCID, so the T cells may come from the graft donor. This sequence joins TRBV3-1 and TRBJ2-5; 8 bases match TRBD2. The CDR3 nucleotides are TGTGCCAGCAGCCCCAACCTTGGGGGACGCGGGAGGGAGACCCAGTACTTC. Protein: CASSPNLGGRGRETQYF.